This T cell receptor beta chain originates from a study of cytomegalovirus exposure and HLA in healthy donors (dated by TCRdb to about 2017). Regarding the research as a whole: An earlier analysis of some 600 of the donors reported approximately 260 Gb of sequence data and 95 million to 120 million unique TCR beta sequences obtained from approximately 180 million T cells. About 300 gigabases of sequencing data and some 85 million unique TCR sequences were included in an early release covering about 700 HLA-typed donors. Of the 300 to 500 genotyped donors, approximately 81% were placed in the genetic ancestry cluster associated with self-reported Caucasian donors. The study aimed to test whether signatures of past pathogen exposure could be identified by cataloging public T cell receptors. The T cell repertoires of some 670 subjects were profiled by immunosequencing and related to cytomegalovirus serostatus. Along with the roughly 670-subject first cohort, a separate validation cohort of over 90 different subjects was used. The study combined high-throughput TCR immunosequencing, statistical association of individual TCRs with disease status, and machine learning to predict cytomegalovirus infection status. A later analysis re-examined previously published TCR beta repertoires from several hundred donors and added high-resolution HLA genotyping to investigate patterns of TCR occurrence. Rather than drawing on any new phenotypic data, the later analysis identified candidate immune exposures from TCR beta sequences and the way those sequences occurred across donors. To decide whether each TCR beta V gene segment behaved as functional or pseudogenic, an earlier analysis of some 580 of the donors relied on high-throughput TCR beta sequencing. Donor age, sex, ethnicity and CMV serostatus were collected together with the repertoire data. A later genetic analysis took genome-wide SNP genotypes for about three fifths of the 666 donors and used that subset as a discovery cohort. All discovery cohort repertoires had been generated on a single sequencing platform. HLA typing covered class I and class II loci at four-digit resolution. Typing coverage varied by locus: roughly 629-640 donors for A, B, C, DRB1 and DQB1; under 550 for DQA1; 606 for DPA1; more than 450 for DPB1. Because of strong linkage in the cohort, a handful of DR-DQ haplotypes were treated as single units for association and clustering. Among 300 to 500 genotyped donors of the cohort, an average of roughly 230,000 unique TCR beta nucleotide sequences was sequenced per donor, of which roughly 17% were non-productive.

The cohort was made up of under 800 healthy bone marrow donors. All cohort members were sampled while nominally healthy, although unrecorded immune exposures were likely present. The donor was CMV seronegative and was included in the group of 352 seronegative cohort members. A peripheral blood sample was provided by each donor, and peripheral blood mononuclear cells were used for TCR beta sequencing. Genomic DNA extraction from the blood cell samples was performed with the Qiagen DNeasy Blood Extraction Kit. The paper as a whole reports these results and caveats: In an earlier analysis of a few hundred of the donors, most TCR beta V segments were observed in productive rearrangements about 90% or about 30% of the time, broadly matching IMGT annotations. At a false discovery rate of 0.05, a later analysis linked roughly 17,000 TCR beta sequences to specific HLA alleles. The authors suggested that the approach could potentially be generalized to other disease states and immunological phenotypes. In a later analysis, TCR association rates were found to vary across HLA loci, with the most associated TCRs seen for DRB1 alleles and the fewest for HLA-C alleles. Correlated functional status among segregating V segments might reflect linkage disequilibrium, but an unknown experimental factor could not be ruled out. Because HLA typing was unavailable for some donors at each locus, only the typed subset was used in association tests. According to a later analysis, parvovirus B19, influenza, CMV and Epstein-Barr virus appeared linked to several top co-occurrence clusters. In a later analysis, HLA-associated TCR beta chains were found to be more clonally expanded and to have lower generation probabilities than equally common non-associated chains. Compared with the approximately 600-donor mean, donors in an Asian-associated ancestry cluster had fewer N-insertions in productive TCRs, according to a later genetic analysis. V-gene and J-gene trimming of TCR beta chains was associated with a missense DCLRE1C variant in a later genetic analysis, and the association was replicated in an independent cohort. Strong co-occurrence of HLA alleles, especially DR and DQ, made assigning TCR associations to individual alleles difficult. Most CMV-associated TCR beta chains appeared to be HLA-restricted in a later analysis, and the HLA associations seemed to be driven largely by CMV exposure. A further reported finding was that TCR beta sequences accurately predicted the HLA-A and HLA-B alleles for most subjects in the first cohort. CMV serostatus was the only immune exposure information available for the cohort. A cluster of highly shared sequence variants was judged likely to represent a technical artifact of the sequencing pipeline. Because the 87-base-pair reads could not distinguish some IMGT-functional V segments, including TRBV6-2 and TRBV6-3, those segments were excluded. Three of the identified cytomegalovirus-associated TCR beta chains were confirmed in vitro to be specific for cytomegalovirus antigens. Across donors, most TCR sequences were observed very rarely, whereas some public TCRs were present in many individuals. The classifier was reported to diagnose cytomegalovirus status with high specificity and sensitivity in both the original cohort and the validation cohort. Sequencing depth was assumed to be roughly uniform across donors in the presence/absence analyses, though that assumption may not hold. The study gave a list of under 200 TCR beta chains associated with cytomegalovirus. Only TCR beta chains were sequenced in this cohort, and the absence of alpha or paired-chain data limited detectable features. The earlier analysis of fewer than 750 of the donors excluded some 15 rarely observed V segments, including chromosome 9 orphons, because counts were too low.

The cysteine opens and the phenylalanine closes a CDR3 of 17 amino acids. Of all the DNA, just the CDR3 is kept, 51 bases in frame from base 1. As encoded in the germline V gene (reference sequence), CDR1 is SGHKS while CDR2 is YYEKEE. The V end gives up 0 bases and the J end 4 bases, leaving 12 bases in the junction not matched to a gene. This clone was detected once. Its antigen has not been determined. The sample holds no much larger clone one base away, and base qualities are not on file. To prepare the library, the immunoSEQ multiplex PCR assay was applied. A mixture of 60 forward primers for TCR Vbeta segments and 13 reverse primers for TCR Jbeta segments was used in the multiplex PCR. A multiplex PCR assay on genomic DNA amplified the CDR3 region of rearranged TCR beta genes. The Illumina HiSeq System was used to sequence the amplified TCR beta libraries as 87-base-pair reads. The published analysis was carried out like this. A later analysis tallied tens of millions of unique TCR beta chains across the 650 to 750 repertoires, and some 10 million of those chains were shared by two or more donors. Raw reads were error-corrected and collapsed into unique sequences by a nearest-neighbor algorithm in which closely related sequences were merged to remove PCR and sequencing errors. V, D and J gene segments were assigned by aligning CDR3 sequences to IMGT reference sequences. Each retained sequence needed at least a six-nucleotide match to both a V gene segment and a J gene segment. Rearrangements were called productive when the CDR3 lacked stop codons and stayed in frame with V and J; all others were non-productive. CDR3 was defined according to IMGT convention as the region running from the second conserved V-encoded cysteine to the conserved J-encoded phenylalanine. In an earlier analysis of around 600 of the donors, sequences lacking an unambiguous match to a single V gene segment were excluded. An earlier analysis of a few hundred of the donors called V segments functional above 56.7% productive rearrangements and segregating when the between-donor standard deviation exceeded 5%. A statistical classification framework was built to diagnose cytomegalovirus status from the catalog of TCR beta chain sequences. V and J gene assignment, in a later analysis, came from comparing TCR nucleotide sequences with IMGT/GENE-DB human TR gene sequences. A later analysis assigned CDR3 sequences and most-parsimonious VDJ recombination scenarios with the TCRdist pipeline. A later analysis defined each TCR beta chain by its CDR3 amino acid sequence plus V-gene family, and excluded reads lacking a unique V-gene family. As a way to deal with suspected cross-contamination and a sequencing artifact, a later analysis dropped approximately 590 nucleotide sequences that were highly shared and had low generation probability. In a later analysis, a clonal expansion index was calculated for each public chain from normalized within-repertoire ranks of inferred template counts. A later analysis computed generation probabilities with a VDJ recombination model fitted to out-of-frame rearrangements, and checked the results against IGoR. Hypergeometric tests were used in a later analysis to score TCR-TCR, TCR-HLA and TCR-CMV co-occurrence, with a repertoire-size bias correction applied to the TCR pairs. In a later analysis, false discovery rates were estimated by permuting HLA or CMV assignments 20 times. In a later analysis, co-occurring TCRs were grouped with DBSCAN, and TCRdist sequence similarity was added when clustering was performed within HLA-allele-positive subsets. Co-occurrence clustering excluded repertoires with fewer than 30,000 or more than 120,000 public chains, plus five with anomalous nucleotide sharing. Here the immuneACCESS table is served through TCRdb, limited to in-frame sequences with V and J called. Missing clones are a known gap in these copies; in checked studies unresolved V genes cover under half, and the rest lacks a known reason. V and J calls and clone size are given by that table; D and trimming were obtained from the DNA. The sample has approximately 200,000 clones on record, around 79% of them singletons. 0.2% to 0.25% of the sample belongs to the ten largest clones.

The clonotype comes from a girl aged 2 to 10 in good health and CMV-seronegative. Recombination connected TRBV5-5 to TRBJ2-7, with 8 bases aligning to TRBD1. What was sequenced was PBMCs. The CDR3 protein: CASSLDVIGQGLYEQYF. The sequenced DNA: TGTGCCAGCAGCTTGGACGTAATTGGACAGGGACTTTACGAGCAGTACTTC.